This T cell receptor (beta chain) emerged from a study of blood T cell repertoires in COVID-19. Study background: Sites across the United States, Italy and Spain contributed samples from acute and convalescent COVID-19. PBMCs, B-cell-depleted T cells, or T cells provided the cDNA or gDNA that made up the material.

Clones were sequenced by immunoSEQ multiplex PCR, and TCRdb holds only the in-frame ones, with some missing. The sample contains 240,000 or so clones, approximately 86% of which appear only once. With 1 base clipped from V and 5 bases from J, the junction kept 3 bases outside the gene matches. CDR3 length: 14 amino acids. Germline lookup yields CDR1 SGHDT and CDR2 YYEEEE. This chain joins TRBV5-6 and TRBJ2-1; 7 bases are shared with TRBD2. This sequence originates from a woman aged 25 to 45 who had recovered from COVID-19. What was sequenced was peripheral blood. Here the CDR3 reads CASSLWGGDNEQFF. The DNA for the CDR3 is TGTGCCAGCAGCTTGTGGGGAGGGGACAATGAGCAGTTCTTC.